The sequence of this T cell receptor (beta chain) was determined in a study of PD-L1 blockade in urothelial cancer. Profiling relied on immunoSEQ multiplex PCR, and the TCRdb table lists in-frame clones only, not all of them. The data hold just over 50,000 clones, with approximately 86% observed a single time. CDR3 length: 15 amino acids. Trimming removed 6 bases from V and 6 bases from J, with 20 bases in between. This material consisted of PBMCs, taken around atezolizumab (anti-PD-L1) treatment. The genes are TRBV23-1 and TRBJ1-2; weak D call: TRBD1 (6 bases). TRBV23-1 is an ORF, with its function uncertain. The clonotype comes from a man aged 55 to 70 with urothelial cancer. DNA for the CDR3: TGCGCCAGCAGCACCCGCGGGGGCCCTCAGCATGGCTACACCTTC. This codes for CASSTRGGPQHGYTF.